The 3 T cell receptor beta chains listed next were all sequenced from one sample in a study of T-cell reconstitution after alpha-beta-depleted transplantation in children. Unique molecular identifiers were incorporated during preparation of the TCRbeta library. TCRdb reanalysed the PCR reads using MiXCR and keeps one entry per CDR3 protein. The data contain over 550,000 distinct CDR3 sequences, under 12% of them singletons. The sequenced sample was PBMCs from the stem cell graft donor, obtained from the stem cell graft. The receptors here all came from a human donor who donated a stem cell graft to a child with acute myeloid leukemia.

This clonotype was detected only a few times. Here the CDR3 DNA reads TGCAGTGCTAGACGGACTAGCGGGAGGGCGGAGACCCAGTACTTC. Its translation: CSARRTSGRAETQYF. V is TRBV20-1 and J is TRBJ2-5; 15 bases fit TRBD2. CDR1 is DFQATT and CDR2 is SNEGSKA in the germline V gene (reference sequence). The CDR3 runs 15 residues. V lost 2 bases, J lost 5 bases, and 3 bases stayed unmatched.

V and J are TRBV6-2 or TRBV6-3 and TRBJ1-4; tentative D call: TRBD1 (5 bases). Germline lookup yields CDR1 MNHEY and CDR2 SVGEGT. This CDR3 is built from 13 residues. The V end lost 1 base, the J end lost 15 bases, and 15 bases lay between the germline ends. The CDR3 protein is CASSYLGDYRLFF. CDR3 coding DNA: TGTGCCAGCAGTTACTTAGGGGACTACAGATTGTTTTTT.

The chain links TRBV3-1 to TRBJ2-3; D call uncertain. The germline gives CDR1 LGHDT, CDR2 YNNKEL (reference sequence). CDR3 length: 14 amino acids. With 1 base removed from V and 2 bases from J, the gap between germline ends came to 7 bases. CDR3 DNA sequence: TGTGCCAGCAGCCAAGGTTGGTCCACAGATACGCAGTATTTT. This encodes CASSQGWSTDTQYF.